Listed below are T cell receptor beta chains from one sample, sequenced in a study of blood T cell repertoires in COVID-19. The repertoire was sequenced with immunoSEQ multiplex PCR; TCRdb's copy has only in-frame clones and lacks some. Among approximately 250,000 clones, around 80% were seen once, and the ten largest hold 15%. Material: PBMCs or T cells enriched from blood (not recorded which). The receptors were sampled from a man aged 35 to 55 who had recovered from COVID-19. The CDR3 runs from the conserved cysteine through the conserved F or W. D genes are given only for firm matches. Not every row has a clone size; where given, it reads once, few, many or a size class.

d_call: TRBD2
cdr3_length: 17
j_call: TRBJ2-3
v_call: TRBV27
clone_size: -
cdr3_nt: TGTGCCAGCAGTTCCCTCGGGGAGCGGGGGGGGAAAGATACGCAGTATTTT
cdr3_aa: CASSSLGERGGKDTQYF

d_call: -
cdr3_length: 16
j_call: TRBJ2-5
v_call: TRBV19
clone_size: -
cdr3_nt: TGTGCCAGTAGCCCGACCGGCGGGGTGATTGGGGAGACCCAGTACTTC
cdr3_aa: CASSPTGGVIGETQYF

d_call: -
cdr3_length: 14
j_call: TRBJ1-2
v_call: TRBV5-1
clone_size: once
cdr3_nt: TGCGCCAGCAGCTTGGTTCCAGGTGATTATGGCTACACCTTC
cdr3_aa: CASSLVPGDYGYTF

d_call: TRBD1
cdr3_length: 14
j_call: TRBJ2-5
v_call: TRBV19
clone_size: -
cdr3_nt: TGTGCCACCGGACAGGGGAGGGGGCAAGAGACCCAGTACTTC
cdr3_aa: CATGQGRGQETQYF

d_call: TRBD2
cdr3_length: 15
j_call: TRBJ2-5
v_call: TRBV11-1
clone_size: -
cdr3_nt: TGTGCCAGCAGTCCCCGACTAGCGGGTACGGAGACCCAGTACTTC
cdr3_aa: CASSPRLAGTETQYF

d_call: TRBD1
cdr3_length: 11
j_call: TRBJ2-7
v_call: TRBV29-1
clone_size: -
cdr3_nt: TGCAGCGTTCGAACAGGGGACGAGCAGTACTTC
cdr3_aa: CSVRTGDEQYF

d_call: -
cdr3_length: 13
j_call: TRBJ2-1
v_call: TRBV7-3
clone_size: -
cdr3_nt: TGTGCCAGCAGCTTAACGACAGAATCTGAGCAGTTCTTC
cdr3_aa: CASSLTTESEQFF

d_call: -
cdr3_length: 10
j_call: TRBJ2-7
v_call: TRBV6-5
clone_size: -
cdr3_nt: TGTGCCAGTCGGGGGGCCGAGCAGTACTTC
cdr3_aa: CASRGAEQYF

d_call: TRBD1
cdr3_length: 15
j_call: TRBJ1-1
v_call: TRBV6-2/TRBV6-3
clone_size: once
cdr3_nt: TGTGCCAGCAGTCTTCCCGGGACAGGGGTGACTGAAGCTTTCTTT
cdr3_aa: CASSLPGTGVTEAFF

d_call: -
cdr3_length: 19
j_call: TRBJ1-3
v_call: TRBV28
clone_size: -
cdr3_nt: TGTGCCAGCACTTCTTTCGGGGTGCGCAGCCTCTTCTCTGGAAACACCATATATTTT
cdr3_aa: CASTSFGVRSLFSGNTIYF

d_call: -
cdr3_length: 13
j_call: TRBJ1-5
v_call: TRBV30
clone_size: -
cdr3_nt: TGTGCCTGGAGTTTGGCAGGGGATCAGCCCCAGCATTTT
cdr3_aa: CAWSLAGDQPQHF

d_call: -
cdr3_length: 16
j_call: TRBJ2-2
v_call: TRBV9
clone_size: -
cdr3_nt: TGTGCCAGCAGCGTAAGGGCTAGCCCGGGCACCGGGGAGCTGTTTTTT
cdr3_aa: CASSVRASPGTGELFF

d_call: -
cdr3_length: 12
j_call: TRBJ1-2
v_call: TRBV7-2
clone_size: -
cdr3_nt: TGTGCCAGCAACCGGGAGATCTATGGCTACACCTTC
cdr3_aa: CASNREIYGYTF

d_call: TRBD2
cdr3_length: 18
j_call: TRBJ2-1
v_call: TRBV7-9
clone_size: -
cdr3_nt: TGTGCCAGCAGCTTAGGGGGGACTAGCGGGAGGAAATCCAATAAGCAGTTCTTC
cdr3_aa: CASSLGGTSGRKSNKQFF

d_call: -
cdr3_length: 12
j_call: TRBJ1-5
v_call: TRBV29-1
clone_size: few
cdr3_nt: TGCAGCGCCGGGGGGGTCAATCAGCCCCAGCATTTT
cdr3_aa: CSAGGVNQPQHF

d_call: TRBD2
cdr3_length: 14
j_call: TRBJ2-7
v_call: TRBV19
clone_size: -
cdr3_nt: TGTGCCAGTAGTGCTAGCGGGAGGAAGTACGAGCAGTACTTC
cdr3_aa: CASSASGRKYEQYF

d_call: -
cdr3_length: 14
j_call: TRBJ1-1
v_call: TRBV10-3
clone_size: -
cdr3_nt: TGTGCCATCAGGCAGGGGACCCTGGGCACTGAAGCTTTCTTT
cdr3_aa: CAIRQGTLGTEAFF

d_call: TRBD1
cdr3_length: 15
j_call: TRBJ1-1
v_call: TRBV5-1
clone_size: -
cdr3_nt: TGCGCCAGCAGCTTGGCGGGACAGATGAACACTGAAGCTTTCTTT
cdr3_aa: CASSLAGQMNTEAFF

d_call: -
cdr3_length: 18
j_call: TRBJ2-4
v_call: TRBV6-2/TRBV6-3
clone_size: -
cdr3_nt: TGTGCCAGCAGTTTCAATCTTCACCTAATCCTAGCCAAAAACATTCAGTACTTC
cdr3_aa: CASSFNLHLILAKNIQYF

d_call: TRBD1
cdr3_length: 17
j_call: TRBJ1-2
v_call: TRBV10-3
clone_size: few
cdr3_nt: TGTGCCATCAGTGGGACGGGACAGGGGGCGCTGGGGTATGGCTACACCTTC
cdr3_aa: CAISGTGQGALGYGYTF

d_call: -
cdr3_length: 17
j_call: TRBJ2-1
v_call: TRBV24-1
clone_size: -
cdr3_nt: TGTGCCACCAGTGACACCATTACAGGGGAGGCCTACAATGAGCAGTTCTTC
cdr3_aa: CATSDTITGEAYNEQFF

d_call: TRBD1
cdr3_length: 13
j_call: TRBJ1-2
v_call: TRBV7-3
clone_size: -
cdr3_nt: TGTGCCAGCAGCTTAACGTCAGGGGGTGGCTACACCTTC
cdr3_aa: CASSLTSGGGYTF